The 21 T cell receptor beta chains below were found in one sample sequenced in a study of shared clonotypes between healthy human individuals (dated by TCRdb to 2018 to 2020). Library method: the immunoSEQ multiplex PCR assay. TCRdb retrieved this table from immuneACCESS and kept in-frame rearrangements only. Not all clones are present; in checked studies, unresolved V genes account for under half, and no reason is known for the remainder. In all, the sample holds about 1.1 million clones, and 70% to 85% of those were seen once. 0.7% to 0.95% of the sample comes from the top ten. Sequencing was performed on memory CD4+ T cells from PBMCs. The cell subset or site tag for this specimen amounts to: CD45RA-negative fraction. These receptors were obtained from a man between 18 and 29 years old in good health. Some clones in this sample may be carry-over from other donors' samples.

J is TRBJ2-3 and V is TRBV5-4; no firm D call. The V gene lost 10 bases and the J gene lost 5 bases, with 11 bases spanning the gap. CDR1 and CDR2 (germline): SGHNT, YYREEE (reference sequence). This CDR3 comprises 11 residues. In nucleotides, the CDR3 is TGTGCCGGCCTGCGAGGAGATACGCAGTATTTT. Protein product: CAGLRGDTQYF. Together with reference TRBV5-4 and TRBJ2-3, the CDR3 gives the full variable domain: ETGVTQSPTHLIKTRGQQVTLRCSSQSGHNTVSWYQQALGQGPQFIFQYYREEENGRGNFPPRFSGLQFPNYSSELNVNALELDDSALYLCAGLRGDTQYFGPGTRLTVL.

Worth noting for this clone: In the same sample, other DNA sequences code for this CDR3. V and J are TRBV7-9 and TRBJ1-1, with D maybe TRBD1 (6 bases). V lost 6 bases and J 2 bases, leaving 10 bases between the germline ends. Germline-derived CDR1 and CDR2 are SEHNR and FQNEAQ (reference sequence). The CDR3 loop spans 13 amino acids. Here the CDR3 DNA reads TGTGCCAGCAGTCCACAGGGAAACACTGAAGCTTTCTTT. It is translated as CASSPQGNTEAFF.

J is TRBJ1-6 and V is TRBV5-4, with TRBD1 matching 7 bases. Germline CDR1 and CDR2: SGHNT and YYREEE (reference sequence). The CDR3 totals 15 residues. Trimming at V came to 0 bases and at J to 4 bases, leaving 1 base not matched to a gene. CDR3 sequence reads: CASSLGGQYNSPLHF. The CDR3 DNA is TGTGCCAGCAGCTTGGGGGGACAGTATAATTCACCCCTCCACTTT.

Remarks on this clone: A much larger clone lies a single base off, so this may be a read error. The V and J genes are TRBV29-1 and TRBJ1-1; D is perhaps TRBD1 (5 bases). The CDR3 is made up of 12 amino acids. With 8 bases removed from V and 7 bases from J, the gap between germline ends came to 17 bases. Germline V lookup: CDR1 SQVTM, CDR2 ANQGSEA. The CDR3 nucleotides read TGCAGCTGGGCGAGAGGGGCCAATGAAGCTTTCTTT. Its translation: CSWARGANEAFF.

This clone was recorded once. Here the CDR3 reads CASGRDQQSYEQYF. Here the CDR3 DNA reads TGTGCCAGCGGACGGGACCAACAGTCCTACGAGCAGTACTTC. The gene calls are TRBV28 and TRBJ2-7, with D possibly being TRBD1 or TRBD2 (5 bases each). In germline, CDR1 is MDHEN, CDR2 SYDVKM. V lost 8 bases and J 1 base, leaving 15 bases between the germline ends. This CDR3 comprises 14 residues.

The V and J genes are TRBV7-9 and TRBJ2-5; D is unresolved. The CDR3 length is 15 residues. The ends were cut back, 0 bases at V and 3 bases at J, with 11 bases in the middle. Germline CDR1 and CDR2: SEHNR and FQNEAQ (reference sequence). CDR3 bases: TGTGCCAGCAGCTTAGCGCGTCACAGAAAAGAGACCCAGTACTTC. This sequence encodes CASSLARHRKETQYF.

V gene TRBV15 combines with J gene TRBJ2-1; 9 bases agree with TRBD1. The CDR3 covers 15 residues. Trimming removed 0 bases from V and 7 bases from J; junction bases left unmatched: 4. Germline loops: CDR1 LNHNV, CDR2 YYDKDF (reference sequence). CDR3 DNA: TGTGCCACCAGCAGAGAGGGGACAGGGATGAATGAGCAGTTCTTC. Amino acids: CATSREGTGMNEQFF.

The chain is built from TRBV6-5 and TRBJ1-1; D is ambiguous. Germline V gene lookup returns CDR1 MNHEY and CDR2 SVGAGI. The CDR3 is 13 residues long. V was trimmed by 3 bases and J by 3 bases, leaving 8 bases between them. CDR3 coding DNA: TGTGCCAGCAGTTATGAGACGTACACTGAAGCTTTCTTT. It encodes CASSYETYTEAFF.

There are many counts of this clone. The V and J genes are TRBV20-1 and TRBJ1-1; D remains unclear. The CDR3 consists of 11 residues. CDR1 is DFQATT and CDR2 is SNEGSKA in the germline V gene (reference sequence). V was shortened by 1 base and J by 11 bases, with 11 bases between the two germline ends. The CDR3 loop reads CSARGVGGAFF. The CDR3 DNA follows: TGCAGTGCTAGAGGGGTAGGTGGCGCTTTCTTT.

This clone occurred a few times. The CDR3 sequence is CASRQSRTGELFF. The CDR3 DNA reads TGTGCCAGCCGACAGAGTCGCACCGGGGAGCTGTTTTTT. The chain couples TRBV2 to TRBJ2-2; D may be TRBD1 (5 bases). Trimming took off 8 bases at V and 4 bases at J, with 11 bases between the two ends. The CDR3 is made up of 13 amino acids. Germline V gene data show CDR1 as SNHLY and CDR2 as FYNNEI.

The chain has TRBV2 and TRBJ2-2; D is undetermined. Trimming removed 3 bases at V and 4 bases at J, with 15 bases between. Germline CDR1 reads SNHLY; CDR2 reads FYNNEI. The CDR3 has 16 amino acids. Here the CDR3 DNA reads TGTGCCAGCAGTGATTCACGATTGGGGTTCACCGGGGAGCTGTTTTTT. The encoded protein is CASSDSRLGFTGELFF.

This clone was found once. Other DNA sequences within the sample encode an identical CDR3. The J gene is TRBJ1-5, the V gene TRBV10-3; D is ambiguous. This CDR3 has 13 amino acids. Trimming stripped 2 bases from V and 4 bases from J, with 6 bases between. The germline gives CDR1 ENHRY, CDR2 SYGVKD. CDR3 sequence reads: CAISESGNQPQHF. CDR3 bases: TGTGCCATCAGTGAGAGCGGGAATCAGCCCCAGCATTTT.

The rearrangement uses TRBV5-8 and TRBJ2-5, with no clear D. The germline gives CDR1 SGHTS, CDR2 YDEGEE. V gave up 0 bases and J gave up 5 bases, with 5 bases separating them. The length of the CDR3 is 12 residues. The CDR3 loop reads CASSLDLETQYF. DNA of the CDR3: TGTGCCAGCAGCTTGGATTTGGAGACCCAGTACTTC.

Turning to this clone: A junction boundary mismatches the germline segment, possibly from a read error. CDR3 nucleotides: TGCAGCGTTGTAATGGGCCACGGGGTGGAGGGTGTACAATTC. This encodes CSVVMGHGVEGVQF. The chain links TRBV29-1 to TRBJ2-7; TRBD2 might be the D (6 bases). CDR1 is SQVTM, CDR2 ANQGSEA, per germline. The CDR3 has 14 amino acids.

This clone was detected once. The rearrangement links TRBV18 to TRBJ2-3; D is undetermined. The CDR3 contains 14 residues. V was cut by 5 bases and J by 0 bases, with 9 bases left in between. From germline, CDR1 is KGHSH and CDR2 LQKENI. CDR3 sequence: CASSVSISTDTQYF. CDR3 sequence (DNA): TGTGCCAGCTCAGTCTCAATTAGCACAGATACGCAGTATTTT. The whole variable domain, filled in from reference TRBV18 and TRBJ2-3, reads NAGVMQNPRHLVRRRGQEARLRCSPMKGHSHVYWYRQLPEEGLKFMVYLQKENIIDESGMPKERFSAEFPKEGPSILRIQQVVRGDSAAYFCASSVSISTDTQYFGPGTRLTVL.

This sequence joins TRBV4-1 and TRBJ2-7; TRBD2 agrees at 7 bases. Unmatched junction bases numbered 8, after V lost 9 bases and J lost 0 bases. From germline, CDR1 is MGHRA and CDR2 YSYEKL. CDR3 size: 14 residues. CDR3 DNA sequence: TGCGCCAGTTCAAATTGGGACTACTCCTACGAGCAGTACTTC. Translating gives CASSNWDYSYEQYF.

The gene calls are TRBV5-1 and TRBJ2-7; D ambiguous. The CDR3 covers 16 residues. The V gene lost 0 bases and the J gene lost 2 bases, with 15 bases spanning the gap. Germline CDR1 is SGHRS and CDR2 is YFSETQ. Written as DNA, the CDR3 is TGCGCCAGCAGCTTGGGAACAGAGACGAACCCCTACGAGCAGTACTTC. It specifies CASSLGTETNPYEQYF.

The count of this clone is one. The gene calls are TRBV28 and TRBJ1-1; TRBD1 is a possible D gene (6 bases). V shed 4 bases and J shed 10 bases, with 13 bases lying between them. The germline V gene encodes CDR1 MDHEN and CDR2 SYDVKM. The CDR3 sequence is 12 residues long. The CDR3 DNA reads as TGTGCCAGCAGTTCGGGGGGCCTTATAGCTTTCTTT. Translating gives CASSSGGLIAFF.

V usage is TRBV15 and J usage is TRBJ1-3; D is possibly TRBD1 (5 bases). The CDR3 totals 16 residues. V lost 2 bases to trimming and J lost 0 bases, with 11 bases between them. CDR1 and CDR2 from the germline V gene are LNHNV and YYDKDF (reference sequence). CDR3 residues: CATSRTGLSSGNTIYF. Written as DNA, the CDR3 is TGTGCCACCAGCAGAACGGGGCTTAGCTCTGGAAACACCATATATTTT.

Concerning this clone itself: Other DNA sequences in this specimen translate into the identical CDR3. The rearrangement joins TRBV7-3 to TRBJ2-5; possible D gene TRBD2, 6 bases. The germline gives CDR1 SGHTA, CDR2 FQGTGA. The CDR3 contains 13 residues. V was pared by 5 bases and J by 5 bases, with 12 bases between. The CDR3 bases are TGTGCCAGCAGCCTAGCGCCTCGGGAGACCCAGTACTTC. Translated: CASSLAPRETQYF.

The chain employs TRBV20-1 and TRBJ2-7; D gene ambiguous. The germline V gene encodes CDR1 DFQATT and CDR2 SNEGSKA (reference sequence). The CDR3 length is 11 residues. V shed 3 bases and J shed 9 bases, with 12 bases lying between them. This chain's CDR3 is CSASLGDGQYF. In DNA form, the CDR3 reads TGCAGTGCTAGCCTGGGTGATGGGCAGTACTTC.